These 27 T cell receptor beta chains share one sample of origin, sequenced in a study of OX40 agonist ivuxolimab in advanced cancers. Sequencing used immunoSEQ multiplex PCR; TCRdb keeps in-frame clones, though not all of them. The table includes about 30,000 clones, around 80% detected once. The sequencing here drew on CD4+ or CD8+ T cells sorted from blood, taken in a trial of the OX40 agonist ivuxolimab. All receptors derive from an adult with an advanced solid tumor such as melanoma, head and neck, liver or kidney cancer.

This chain connects TRBV19 to TRBJ1-1; no reliable D call. The V end was cut by 5 bases, the J end by 1 base, with 8 bases between. This CDR3 region has 13 residues. Germline-derived CDR1 and CDR2 are LNHDA and SQIVND (reference sequence). The CDR3 region is CASSYAANTEAFF. CDR3 bases: TGTGCCAGTAGTTACGCAGCGAACACTGAAGCTTTCTTT.

The rearrangement links TRBV5-1 to TRBJ1-2; 11 nucleotides line up with TRBD1. The CDR3 covers 16 residues. Per the germline V gene, CDR1 is SGHRS and CDR2 is YFSETQ. With V trimmed by 1 base and J by 2 bases, 4 bases remained unmatched. CDR3 sequence: CASSLYRTGGNYGYTF. CDR3 nucleotides: TGCGCCAGCAGCTTGTACCGGACAGGGGGCAACTATGGCTACACCTTC.

The chain is built from TRBV19 and TRBJ1-1, with D unresolved. Germline values: CDR1 LNHDA, CDR2 SQIVND (reference sequence). The CDR3 loop spans 15 amino acids. The germline V and J ends were trimmed by 0 bases and 8 bases, with 16 bases remaining between them. The CDR3 spells CASSIDLVGSDEAFF. The DNA of the CDR3 is TGTGCCAGTAGTATAGATCTGGTTGGGTCCGACGAAGCTTTCTTT.

This clone was found once. The chain uses TRBV18 and TRBJ2-7, with TRBD2 as a possible D gene (5 bases). CDR1 KGHSH and CDR2 LQKENI come from the germline V gene. CDR3 length: 13 amino acids. The V end lost 3 bases, the J end lost 6 bases, and 12 bases lay between the germline ends. DNA of the CDR3: TGTGCCAGCTCACCGAATTACGGGGTCGAGCAGTACTTC. This sequence encodes CASSPNYGVEQYF.

V gene TRBV4-1 combines with J gene TRBJ2-1, with D possibly being TRBD1 (7 bases). The V end was cut by 4 bases, the J end by 9 bases, with 25 bases between. From germline, CDR1 is MGHRA and CDR2 YSYEKL. The CDR3 totals 17 residues. The CDR3 nucleotides read TGCGCCAGCAGCCTAGCCCCGGCCAGGGGGGCGGAAGGTGAGCAGTTCTTC. Its protein is CASSLAPARGAEGEQFF.

The V gene is TRBV5-8, the J gene TRBJ2-6; D is unclear. Trimming stripped 4 bases from V and 2 bases from J, with 7 bases between. This CDR3 contains 14 residues. The germline CDR1 and CDR2 sequences are SGHTS and YDEGEE. DNA of the CDR3: TGTGCCAGCAGCCAGCGAGCTGGGGCCAACGTCCTGACTTTC. The encoded protein is CASSQRAGANVLTF.

The CDR3 DNA is TGTGCCAGCAGCAAAGTTCTAGCGGGGGCCCCCGGGGAGCTGTTTTTT. Its translation: CASSKVLAGAPGELFF. The genes are TRBV21-1 and TRBJ2-2; no check of the table's D call, TRBD2, against the DNA was made. TRBV21-1 is marked as a pseudogene. There are 16 residues in the CDR3.

V is TRBV7-9 and J is TRBJ1-1; TRBD1 is a possible D gene (6 bases). CDR1 and CDR2 (germline): SEHNR, FQNEAQ (reference sequence). Trimming cost V 2 bases and J 0 bases, with 13 bases left between them. This CDR3 is 16 amino acids long. The CDR3 protein is CASSLRAGVLNTEAFF. The DNA of the CDR3 is TGTGCCAGCAGCTTACGGGCAGGGGTTTTGAACACTGAAGCTTTCTTT. Using reference TRBV7-9 and TRBJ1-1 for the parts outside the CDR3, the full variable domain is DTGVSQNPRHKITKRGQNVTFRCDPISEHNRLYWYRQTLGQGPEFLTYFQNEAQLEKSRLLSDRFSAERPKGSFSTLEIQRTEQGDSAMYLCASSLRAGVLNTEAFFGQGTRLTVV.

The V call is TRBV2, the J call TRBJ1-5; 8 bases are shared with TRBD1. Trimming took 6 bases from V and 7 from J; bases not matched to a gene: 11. Germline V lookup: CDR1 SNHLY, CDR2 FYNNEI. The length of the CDR3 is 15 residues. For the CDR3, the DNA is TGTGCCAGCAGGGGGGGGCAGGGGGCCAACCAGCCCCAGCATTTT. The encoded protein is CASRGGQGANQPQHF.

The J gene is TRBJ2-5, the V gene TRBV9; 8 bases fit TRBD2. Germline CDR1 and CDR2: SGDLS and YYNGEE. V gave up 0 bases and J gave up 5 bases; unmatched junction bases: 9. This CDR3 region has 16 residues. The DNA of the CDR3 is TGTGCCAGCAGCGTAGGTCCGGGGGGGCCGGTGGAGACCCAGTACTTC. This gives the protein CASSVGPGGPVETQYF.

This chain links TRBV30 with TRBJ2-3, with 8 nucleotides matching TRBD2. The V gene's germline CDR1 is GTSNPN and CDR2 SVGIG (reference sequence). V trimming: 0 bases; J trimming: 4 bases; junction bases outside the gene matches: 6. This CDR3 has 15 residues. The CDR3 spells CAWSVIAGSADTQYF. CDR3 bases: TGTGCCTGGAGTGTGATAGCGGGGAGCGCAGATACGCAGTATTTT.

The chain links TRBV2 to TRBJ1-6; tentatively, D is TRBD1 (5 bases). The germline V gene has CDR1 SNHLY and CDR2 FYNNEI. The CDR3 spans 13 residues. Trimming removed 4 bases from V and 4 bases from J, with 5 bases in between. The CDR3 DNA is TGTGCCAGCAGTGGACAGTATAATTCACCCCTCCACTTT. Protein sequence: CASSGQYNSPLHF.

This clone is labeled as medium-sized. This chain connects TRBV19 to TRBJ1-2, with D unclear. Germline CDR1 reads LNHDA; CDR2 reads SQIVND (reference sequence). V was pared by 5 bases and J by 4 bases, with 8 bases between. The length of the CDR3 is 12 residues. The CDR3 DNA is TGTGCCAGTAGTCGCCCGGGCTATGGCTACACCTTC. Its protein is CASSRPGYGYTF.

This sequence joins TRBV19 and TRBJ1-5; maybe TRBD1 (6 bases). V gave up 3 bases and J gave up 5 bases, with 14 bases separating them. This CDR3 has 15 residues. The germline CDR1 and CDR2 sequences are LNHDA and SQIVND (reference sequence). Here the CDR3 reads CASSITRDKDQPQHF. The DNA of the CDR3 is TGTGCCAGTAGTATTACCCGGGACAAAGATCAGCCCCAGCATTTT.

The V call is TRBV2, the J call TRBJ2-5; no reliable D call. Between the trimmed V and J ends, which lost 6 bases and 5 bases, there was a span of 13 bases. The CDR3 covers 13 residues. Germline V gene data show CDR1 as SNHLY and CDR2 as FYNNEI. The CDR3 DNA is TGTGCCAGCAGCGGTTTTGTTCGGGAGACCCAGTACTTC. This encodes CASSGFVRETQYF.

This sequence joins TRBV6-5 and TRBJ1-4; D is unclear. Per the germline V gene, CDR1 is MNHEY and CDR2 is SVGAGI. This CDR3 contains 13 residues. Trimming took off 6 bases at V and 5 bases at J, with 10 bases between the two ends. The CDR3 DNA reads as TGTGCCAGCAGAACCGACATAAATGAAAAACTGTTTTTT. Protein product: CASRTDINEKLFF.

CDR3 loop: CASSLTRATEAFF. The CDR3 nucleotides are TGTGCCAGCAGCTTAACAAGGGCGACTGAAGCTTTCTTT. The chain joins TRBV5-4 to TRBJ1-1; no reliable D call. Trimming pared 2 bases from V and 5 bases from J, leaving 10 bases between. The CDR3 extends over 13 amino acids. CDR1 and CDR2 (germline): SGHNT, YYREEE (reference sequence).

The chain recombines TRBV19 with TRBJ1-5; D might be TRBD1 (5 bases). V was shortened by 7 bases and J by 6 bases, with 10 bases between the two germline ends. Germline lookup yields CDR1 LNHDA and CDR2 SQIVND (reference sequence). CDR3 length: 12 residues. The CDR3 sequence: CASTQGSQPQHF. CDR3 sequence (DNA): TGTGCCAGTACCCAGGGTTCTCAGCCCCAGCATTTT. The variable domain in full, completed from reference TRBV19 and TRBJ1-5, reads DGGITQSPKYLFRKEGQNVTLSCEQNLNHDAMYWYRQDPGQGLRLIYYSQIVNDFQKGDIAEGYSVSREKKESFPLTVTSAQKNPTAFYLCASTQGSQPQHFGDGTRLSIL.

V is TRBV5-1 and J is TRBJ2-2; 7 positions match TRBD2. Germline loops: CDR1 SGHRS, CDR2 YFSETQ. CDR3 length: 14 residues. With V trimmed by 0 bases and J by 7 bases, 3 bases remained unmatched. The CDR3 loop reads CASSLEPGGGELFF. As DNA, the CDR3 is TGCGCCAGCAGCTTGGAACCGGGGGGCGGGGAGCTGTTTTTT. The variable domain in full, completed from reference TRBV5-1 and TRBJ2-2, reads KAGVTQTPRYLIKTRGQQVTLSCSPISGHRSVSWYQQTPGQGLQFLFEYFSETQRNKGNFPGRFSGRQFSNSRSEMNVSTLELGDSALYLCASSLEPGGGELFFGEGSRLTVL.

The V gene is TRBV6-5, the J gene TRBJ1-1, with D hard to call. The CDR3 is 12 amino acids. Trimming cost V 6 bases and J 1 base, with 6 bases left between them. Germline V gene lookup returns CDR1 MNHEY and CDR2 SVGAGI. The CDR3 nucleotides are TGTGCCAGCAGCTTCAGGAACACTGAAGCTTTCTTT. It specifies CASSFRNTEAFF.

This clone was counted a few times. The genes are TRBV7-9 and TRBJ1-1, with a tentative D call TRBD1 (5 bases). From germline, CDR1 is SEHNR and CDR2 FQNEAQ (reference sequence). The CDR3 totals 13 residues. Deletions cut 5 bases from V and 2 bases from J, with 9 bases between. As DNA, the CDR3 is TGTGCCAGCAGCCCAACAGGAAACACTGAAGCTTTCTTT. This encodes CASSPTGNTEAFF.

This sequence joins TRBV6-1 and TRBJ2-7; D not resolved. The CDR3 has 12 residues. V was shortened by 2 bases and J by 2 bases, with 4 bases between the two germline ends. Germline CDR1 MNHNS, CDR2 SASEGT. CDR3 residues: CASSELTYEQYF. The CDR3, as DNA: TGTGCCAGCAGTGAATTAACCTACGAGCAGTACTTC.

This clone was observed a single time. The rearrangement links TRBV5-1 to TRBJ2-3; TRBD2 matches at 8 bases. Germline V gene data show CDR1 as SGHRS and CDR2 as YFSETQ. There are 15 residues in the CDR3. V shed 4 bases, J shed 1 base, and the junction held 5 bases outside the gene matches. This chain's CDR3 is CASSLRGVGTDTQYF. CDR3 DNA sequence: TGCGCCAGCAGCCTGCGGGGGGTCGGCACAGATACGCAGTATTTT.

The CDR3 region is CASSTGYYEQYF. The CDR3 coding sequence is TGTGCCAGCAGCACAGGATACTACGAGCAGTACTTC. This chain joins TRBV7-9 and TRBJ2-7; possible D gene TRBD1, 5 bases. Trimming stripped 5 bases from V and 3 bases from J, with 8 bases between. The V gene's germline CDR1 is SEHNR and CDR2 FQNEAQ (reference sequence). The length of the CDR3 is 12 residues.

This chain connects TRBV5-1 to TRBJ2-5, with a weak D call TRBD1 (5 bases). Trimming took 7 bases from V and 2 from J, leaving 12 bases between them. The CDR3 runs 13 residues. Germline V gene sequence: CDR1 SGHRS, CDR2 YFSETQ. The CDR3 reads CASAVQGQETQYF. CDR3 sequence (DNA): TGCGCCAGCGCGGTCCAGGGACAAGAGACCCAGTACTTC. Full variable domain (rest looked up from reference TRBV5-1 and TRBJ2-5): KAGVTQTPRYLIKTRGQQVTLSCSPISGHRSVSWYQQTPGQGLQFLFEYFSETQRNKGNFPGRFSGRQFSNSRSEMNVSTLELGDSALYLCASAVQGQETQYFGPGTRLLVL.

The CDR3 DNA is TGCGCCAGCAGTGCTGGGGGCAATGAGCAGTTCTTC. It yields the protein CASSAGGNEQFF. This chain uses TRBV10-2 with TRBJ2-1; D assignment may be TRBD1 or TRBD2 (5 bases each). The CDR3 is 12 residues long. The germline V gene has CDR1 WSHSY and CDR2 SAAADI. Trimming pared 4 bases from V and 6 bases from J, leaving 7 bases between.

This clone was counted only a few times. The chain recombines TRBV2 with TRBJ1-1; D gene ambiguous. The CDR3 consists of 14 residues. Germline CDR1 reads SNHLY; CDR2 reads FYNNEI. V shed 2 bases and J shed 0 bases, with 7 bases lying between them. CDR3 protein: CASSENGMNTEAFF. The CDR3 DNA follows: TGTGCCAGCAGTGAAAACGGTATGAACACTGAAGCTTTCTTT.